The T cell receptor beta chain described here comes from a study of blood T cell repertoires in COVID-19. Study background: Collection of acute and convalescent COVID-19 samples took place in the United States, Italy and Spain.

Germline CDR1 and CDR2: SEHNR and FQNEAQ (reference sequence). The V and J ends lost 8 bases and 8 bases respectively, with 13 bases between them. This CDR3 has 12 residues. In the original processing: By means of reference gene primer amplification, nucleated cell counts were estimated. This table comes from immunoSEQ multiplex PCR, and its TCRdb copy is limited to in-frame clones, with some not included. The D gene and trimming were derived from the DNA, and the V and J assignments and clone size from that table. The sample carries under 350,000 clones, about nine tenths recorded once. The TCR sequence derives from a man over 45 with acute or convalescent COVID-19. The source material was peripheral blood. The chain recombines TRBV7-9 with TRBJ2-1; a possible D gene is TRBD1 (5 bases). The CDR3 nucleotides read TGTGCCAGCGGGGCAGGGCTCGATGAGCAGTTCTTC. It specifies CASGAGLDEQFF.